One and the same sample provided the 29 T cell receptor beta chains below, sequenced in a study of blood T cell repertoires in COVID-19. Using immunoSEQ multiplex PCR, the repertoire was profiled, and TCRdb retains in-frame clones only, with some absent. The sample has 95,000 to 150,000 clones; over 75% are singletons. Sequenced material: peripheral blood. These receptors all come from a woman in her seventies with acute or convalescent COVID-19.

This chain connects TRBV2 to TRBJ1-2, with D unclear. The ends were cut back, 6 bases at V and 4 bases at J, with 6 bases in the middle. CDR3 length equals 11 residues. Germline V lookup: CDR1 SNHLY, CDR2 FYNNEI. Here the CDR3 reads CASRPLYGYTF. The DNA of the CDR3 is TGTGCCAGCAGGCCACTCTATGGCTACACCTTC.

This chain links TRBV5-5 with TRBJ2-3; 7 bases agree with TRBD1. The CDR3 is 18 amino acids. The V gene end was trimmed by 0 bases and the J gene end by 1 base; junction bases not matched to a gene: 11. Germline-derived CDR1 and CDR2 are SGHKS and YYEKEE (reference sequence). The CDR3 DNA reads TGTGCCAGCAGCTTGGTCGTTGTCCTTACAGGGGGCACAGATACGCAGTATTTT. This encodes CASSLVVVLTGGTDTQYF.

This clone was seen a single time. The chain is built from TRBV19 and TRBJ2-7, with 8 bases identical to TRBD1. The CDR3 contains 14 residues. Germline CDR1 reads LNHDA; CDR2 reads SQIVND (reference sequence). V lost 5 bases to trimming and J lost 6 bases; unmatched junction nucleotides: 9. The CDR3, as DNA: TGTGCCAGTAGTTCCTTTGGGACAGGAGGCGAGCAGTACTTC. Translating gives CASSSFGTGGEQYF.

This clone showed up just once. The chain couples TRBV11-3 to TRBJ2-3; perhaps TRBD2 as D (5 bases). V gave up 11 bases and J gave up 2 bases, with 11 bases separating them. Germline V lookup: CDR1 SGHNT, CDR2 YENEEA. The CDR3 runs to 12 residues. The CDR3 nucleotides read TGTGCCTCGACGGGATACACAGATACGCAGTATTTT. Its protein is CASTGYTDTQYF.

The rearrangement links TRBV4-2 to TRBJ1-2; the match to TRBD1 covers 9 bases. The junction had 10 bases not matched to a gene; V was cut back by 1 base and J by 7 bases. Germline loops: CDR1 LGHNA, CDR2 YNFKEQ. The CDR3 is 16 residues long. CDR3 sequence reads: CASSQAPQGALGGYTF. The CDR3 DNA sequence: TGTGCCAGCAGCCAAGCACCACAGGGGGCATTGGGTGGCTACACCTTC.

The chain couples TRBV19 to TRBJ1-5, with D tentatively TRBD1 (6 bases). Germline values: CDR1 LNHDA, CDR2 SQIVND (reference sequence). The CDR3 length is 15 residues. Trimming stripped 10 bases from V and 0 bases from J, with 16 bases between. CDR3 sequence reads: CATETYRDSNQPQHF. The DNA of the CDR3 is TGTGCCACCGAGACTTACAGGGATAGCAATCAGCCCCAGCATTTT.

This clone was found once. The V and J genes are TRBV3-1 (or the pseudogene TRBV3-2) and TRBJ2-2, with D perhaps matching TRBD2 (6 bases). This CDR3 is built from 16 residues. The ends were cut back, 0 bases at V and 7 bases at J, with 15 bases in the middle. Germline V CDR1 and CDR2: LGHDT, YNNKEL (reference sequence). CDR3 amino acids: CASSQDRTIKNGELFF. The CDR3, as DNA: TGTGCCAGCAGCCAAGACCGGACTATTAAAAACGGGGAGCTGTTTTTT.

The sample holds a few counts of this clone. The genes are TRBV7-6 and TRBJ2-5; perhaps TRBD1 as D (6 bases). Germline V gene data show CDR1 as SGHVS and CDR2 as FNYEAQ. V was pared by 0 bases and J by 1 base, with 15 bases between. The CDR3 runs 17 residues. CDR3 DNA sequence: TGTGCCAGCAGCTTAGCCTTAGGGGGTCCCCTCCAAGAGACCCAGTACTTC. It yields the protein CASSLALGGPLQETQYF. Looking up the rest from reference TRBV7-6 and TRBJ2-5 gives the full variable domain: GAGVSQSPRYKVTKRGQDVALRCDPISGHVSLYWYRQALGQGPEFLTYFNYEAQQDKSGLPNDRFSAERPEGSISTLTIQRTEQRDSAMYRCASSLALGGPLQETQYFGPGTRLLVL.

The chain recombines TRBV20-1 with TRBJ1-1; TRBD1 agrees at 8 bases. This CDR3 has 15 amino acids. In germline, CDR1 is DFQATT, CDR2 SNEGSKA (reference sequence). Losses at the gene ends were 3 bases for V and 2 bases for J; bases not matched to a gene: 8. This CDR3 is CSASTPGGPNTEAFF. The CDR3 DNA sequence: TGCAGTGCTAGTACTCCAGGGGGCCCCAACACTGAAGCTTTCTTT.

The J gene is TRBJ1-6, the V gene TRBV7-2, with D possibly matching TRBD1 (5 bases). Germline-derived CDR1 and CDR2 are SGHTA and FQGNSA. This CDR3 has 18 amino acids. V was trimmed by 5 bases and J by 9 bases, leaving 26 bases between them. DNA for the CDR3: TGTGCCAGCAGCCCGCACCGCCAGGGAAAAGCTATGGGTTCACCCCTCCACTTT. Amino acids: CASSPHRQGKAMGSPLHF.

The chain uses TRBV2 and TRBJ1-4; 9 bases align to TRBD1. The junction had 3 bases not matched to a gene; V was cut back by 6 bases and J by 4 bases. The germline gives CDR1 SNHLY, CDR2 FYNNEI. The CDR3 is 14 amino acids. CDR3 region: CASRPGQGNEKLFF. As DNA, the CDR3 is TGTGCCAGCAGGCCGGGACAGGGTAATGAAAAACTGTTTTTT.

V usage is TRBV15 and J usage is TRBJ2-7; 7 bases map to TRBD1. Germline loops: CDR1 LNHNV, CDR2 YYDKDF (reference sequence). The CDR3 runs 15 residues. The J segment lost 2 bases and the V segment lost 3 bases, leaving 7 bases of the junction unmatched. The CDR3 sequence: CATSSRQGSTYEQYF. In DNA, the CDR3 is TGTGCCACCAGCAGTAGACAGGGATCAACCTACGAGCAGTACTTC.

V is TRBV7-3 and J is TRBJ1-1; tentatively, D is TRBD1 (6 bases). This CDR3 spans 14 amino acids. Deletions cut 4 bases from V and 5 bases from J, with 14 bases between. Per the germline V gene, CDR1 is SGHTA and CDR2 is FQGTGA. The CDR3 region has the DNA TGTGCCAGCAGCTCTCAGGGGATCGAAACTGAAGCTTTCTTT. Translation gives CASSSQGIETEAFF.

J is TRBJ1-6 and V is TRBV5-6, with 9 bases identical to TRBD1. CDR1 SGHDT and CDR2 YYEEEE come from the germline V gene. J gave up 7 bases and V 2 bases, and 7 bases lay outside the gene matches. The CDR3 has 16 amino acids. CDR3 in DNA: TGTGCCAGCAGCTTTGGGCTGGACAGGGGAAATTCACCCCTCCACTTT. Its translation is CASSFGLDRGNSPLHF. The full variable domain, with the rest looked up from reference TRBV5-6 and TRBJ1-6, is DAGVTQSPTHLIKTRGQQVTLRCSPKSGHDTVSWYQQALGQGPQFIFQYYEEEERQRGNFPDRFSGHQFPNYSSELNVNALLLGDSALYLCASSFGLDRGNSPLHFGNGTRLTVT.

The CDR3 sequence: CASTSGQEIRLGGYTF. CDR3 DNA sequence: TGTGCCAGTACCTCCGGACAGGAGATTCGGTTGGGTGGCTACACCTTC. The chain joins TRBV19 to TRBJ1-2, with 7 bases fitting TRBD1. CDR1 and CDR2 from the germline V gene are LNHDA and SQIVND (reference sequence). J gave up 7 bases and V 7 bases, and 18 bases lay outside the gene matches. The CDR3 contains 16 residues.

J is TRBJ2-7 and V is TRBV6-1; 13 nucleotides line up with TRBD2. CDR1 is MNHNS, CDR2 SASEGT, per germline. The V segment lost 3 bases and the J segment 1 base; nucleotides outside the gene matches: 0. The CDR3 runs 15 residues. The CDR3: CASSEGLAGSYEQYV. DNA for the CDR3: TGTGCCAGCAGTGAGGGACTAGCGGGGTCCTACGAGCAGTACGTC.

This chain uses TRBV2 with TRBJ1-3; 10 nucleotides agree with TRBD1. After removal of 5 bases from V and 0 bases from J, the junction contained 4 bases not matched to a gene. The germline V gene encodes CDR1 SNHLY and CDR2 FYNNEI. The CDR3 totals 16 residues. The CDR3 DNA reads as TGTGCCAGCAGTTCTGACAGGGGGCTCTCTGGAAACACCATATATTTT. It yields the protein CASSSDRGLSGNTIYF.

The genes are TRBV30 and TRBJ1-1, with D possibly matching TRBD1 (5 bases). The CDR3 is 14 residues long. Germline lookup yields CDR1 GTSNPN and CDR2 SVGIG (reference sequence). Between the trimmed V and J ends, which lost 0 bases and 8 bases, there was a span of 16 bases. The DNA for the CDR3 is TGTGCCTGGAGTGTAGGCGGAGGGGTAACCGAAGCTTTCTTT. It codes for CAWSVGGGVTEAFF.

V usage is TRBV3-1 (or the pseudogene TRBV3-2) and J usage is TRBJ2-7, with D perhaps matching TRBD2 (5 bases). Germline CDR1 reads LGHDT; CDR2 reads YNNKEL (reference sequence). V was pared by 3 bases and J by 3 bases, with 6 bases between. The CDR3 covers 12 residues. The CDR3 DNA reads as TGTGCCAGCAGCCAGGCGGGCTACGAGCAGTACGTC. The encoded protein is CASSQAGYEQYV.

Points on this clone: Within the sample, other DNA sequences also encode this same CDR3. CDR3 sequence (DNA): TGTGCCAGCAGTTTGGGACAGGTCTATGGCTACACCTTC. Translated, it gives CASSLGQVYGYTF. The V and J genes are TRBV12-3 or TRBV12-4 and TRBJ1-2; 8 bases fit TRBD1. The CDR3 has 13 amino acids. V lost 3 bases and J lost 4; bases outside the gene matches: 1.

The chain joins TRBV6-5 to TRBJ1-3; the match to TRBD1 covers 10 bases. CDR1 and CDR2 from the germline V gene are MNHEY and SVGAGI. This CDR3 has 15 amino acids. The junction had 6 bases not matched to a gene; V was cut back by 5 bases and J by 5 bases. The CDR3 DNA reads TGTGCCAGCAGTCGGCTGACAGGGGGCAGAAACACCATATATTTT. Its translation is CASSRLTGGRNTIYF.

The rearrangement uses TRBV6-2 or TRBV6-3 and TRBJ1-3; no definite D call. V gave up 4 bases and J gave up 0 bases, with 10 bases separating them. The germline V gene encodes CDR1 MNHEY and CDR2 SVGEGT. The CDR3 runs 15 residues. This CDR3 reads CASSFRTYSGNTIYF. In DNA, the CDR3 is TGTGCCAGCAGTTTCCGAACATACTCTGGAAACACCATATATTTT.

CDR3 amino acids: CAISDTAGYSNQPQHF. DNA for the CDR3: TGTGCCATCAGTGATACGGCAGGGTATAGCAATCAGCCCCAGCATTTT. The V gene is TRBV10-3, the J gene TRBJ1-5, with D possibly matching TRBD1 (5 bases). V lost 3 bases and J lost 0, with 12 bases in between. In germline, CDR1 is ENHRY, CDR2 SYGVKD. This CDR3 spans 16 amino acids.

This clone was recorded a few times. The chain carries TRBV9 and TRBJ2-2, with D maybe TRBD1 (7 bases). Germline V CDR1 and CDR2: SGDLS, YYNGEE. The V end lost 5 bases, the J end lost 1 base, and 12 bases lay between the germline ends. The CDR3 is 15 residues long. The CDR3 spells CASRPQGGNTGELFF. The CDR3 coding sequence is TGTGCCAGCAGGCCCCAGGGGGGGAACACCGGGGAGCTGTTTTTT.

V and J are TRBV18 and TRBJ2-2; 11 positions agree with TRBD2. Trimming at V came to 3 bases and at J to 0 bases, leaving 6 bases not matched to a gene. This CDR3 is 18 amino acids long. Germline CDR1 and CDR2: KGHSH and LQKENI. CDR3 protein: CASSPRTSGRTNTGELFF. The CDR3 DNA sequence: TGTGCCAGCTCACCCCGGACTAGCGGGCGAACGAACACCGGGGAGCTGTTTTTT.

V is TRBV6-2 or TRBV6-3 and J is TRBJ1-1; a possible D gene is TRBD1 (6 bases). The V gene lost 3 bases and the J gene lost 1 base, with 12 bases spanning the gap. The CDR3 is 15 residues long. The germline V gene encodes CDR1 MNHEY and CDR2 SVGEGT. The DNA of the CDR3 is TGTGCCAGCAGTTATAGATCAGGGGAGAACACTGAAGCTTTCTTT. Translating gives CASSYRSGENTEAFF.

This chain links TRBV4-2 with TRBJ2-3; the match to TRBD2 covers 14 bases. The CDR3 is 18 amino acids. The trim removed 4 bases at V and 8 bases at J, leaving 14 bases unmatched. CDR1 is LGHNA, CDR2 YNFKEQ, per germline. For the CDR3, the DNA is TGTGCCAGCAGCCGATCTCCGGGGACTAGCGGGGGTTTGGGTACGCAGTATTTT. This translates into CASSRSPGTSGGLGTQYF.

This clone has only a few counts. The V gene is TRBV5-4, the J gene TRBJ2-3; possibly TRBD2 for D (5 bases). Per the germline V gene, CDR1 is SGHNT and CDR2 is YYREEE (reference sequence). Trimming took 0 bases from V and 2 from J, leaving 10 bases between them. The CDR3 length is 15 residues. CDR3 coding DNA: TGTGCCAGCAGCTTGGCCAGCGGATTCACAGATACGCAGTATTTT. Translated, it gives CASSLASGFTDTQYF.

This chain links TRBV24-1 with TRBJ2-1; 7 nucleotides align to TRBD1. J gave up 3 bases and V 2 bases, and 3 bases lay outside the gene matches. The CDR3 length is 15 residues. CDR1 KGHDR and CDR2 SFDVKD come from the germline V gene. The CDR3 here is CATSDSDRVYNEQFF. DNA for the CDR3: TGTGCCACCAGTGATTCCGACAGGGTCTACAATGAGCAGTTCTTC.